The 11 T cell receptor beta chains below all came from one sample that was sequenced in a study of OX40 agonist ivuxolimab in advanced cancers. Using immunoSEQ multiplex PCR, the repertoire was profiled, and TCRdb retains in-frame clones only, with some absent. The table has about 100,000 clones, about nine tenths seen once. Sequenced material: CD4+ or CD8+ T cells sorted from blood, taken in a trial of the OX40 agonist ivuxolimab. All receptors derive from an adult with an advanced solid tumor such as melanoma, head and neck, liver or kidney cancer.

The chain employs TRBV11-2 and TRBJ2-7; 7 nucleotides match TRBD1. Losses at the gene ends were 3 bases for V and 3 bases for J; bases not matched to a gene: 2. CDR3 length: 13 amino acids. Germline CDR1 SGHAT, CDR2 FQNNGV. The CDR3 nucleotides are TGTGCCAGCAGCTTTTCAGGGGGCTACGAGCAGTACTTC. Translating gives CASSFSGGYEQYF.

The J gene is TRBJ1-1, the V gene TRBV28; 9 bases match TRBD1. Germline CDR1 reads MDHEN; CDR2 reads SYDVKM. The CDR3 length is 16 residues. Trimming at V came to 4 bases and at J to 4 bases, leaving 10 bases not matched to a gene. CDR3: CASSSTGTGTSTEAFF. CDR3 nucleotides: TGTGCCAGCAGTTCAACCGGGACAGGGACGTCCACTGAAGCTTTCTTT. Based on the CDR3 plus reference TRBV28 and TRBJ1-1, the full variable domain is DVKVTQSSRYLVKRTGEKVFLECVQDMDHENMFWYRQDPGLGLRLIYFSYDVKMKEKGDIPEGYSVSREKKERFSLILESASTNQTSMYLCASSSTGTGTSTEAFFGQGTRLTVV.

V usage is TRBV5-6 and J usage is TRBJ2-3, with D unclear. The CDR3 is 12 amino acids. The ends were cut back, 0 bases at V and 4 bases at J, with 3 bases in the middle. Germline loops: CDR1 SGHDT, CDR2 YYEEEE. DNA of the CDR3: TGTGCCAGCAGCTTGGGTTCAGATACGCAGTATTTT. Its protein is CASSLGSDTQYF.

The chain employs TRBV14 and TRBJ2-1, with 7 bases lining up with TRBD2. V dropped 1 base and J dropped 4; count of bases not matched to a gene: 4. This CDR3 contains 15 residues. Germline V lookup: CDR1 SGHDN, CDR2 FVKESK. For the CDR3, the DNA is TGTGCCAGCAGCCAAGGACTAGCTTATTACAATGAGCAGTTCTTC. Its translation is CASSQGLAYYNEQFF. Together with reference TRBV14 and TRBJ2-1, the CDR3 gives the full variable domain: EAGVTQFPSHSVIEKGQTVTLRCDPISGHDNLYWYRRVMGKEIKFLLHFVKESKQDESGMPNNRFLAERTGGTYSTLKVQPAELEDSGVYFCASSQGLAYYNEQFFGPGTRLTVL.

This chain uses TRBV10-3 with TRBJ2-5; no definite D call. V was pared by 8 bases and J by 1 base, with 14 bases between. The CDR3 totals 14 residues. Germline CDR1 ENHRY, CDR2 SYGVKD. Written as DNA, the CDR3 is TGTGCCATCCGCCCCTCCCCAGGCCAAGAGACCCAGTACTTC. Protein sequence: CAIRPSPGQETQYF.

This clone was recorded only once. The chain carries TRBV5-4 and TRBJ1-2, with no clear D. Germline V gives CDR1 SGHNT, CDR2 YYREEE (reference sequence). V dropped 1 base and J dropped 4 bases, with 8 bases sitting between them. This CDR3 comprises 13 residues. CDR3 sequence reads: CASSLPASYGYTF. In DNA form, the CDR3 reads TGTGCCAGCAGCTTGCCAGCTAGCTATGGCTACACCTTC.

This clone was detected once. The DNA for the CDR3 is TGCAGCGCTATGAGGGGGTATGGCTACACCTTC. Its protein product is CSAMRGYGYTF. The chain has TRBV29-1 and TRBJ1-2; D perhaps matches TRBD1 (6 bases). The CDR3 has 11 amino acids. V was trimmed by 7 bases and J by 5 bases, leaving 11 bases between them. CDR1 is SQVTM, CDR2 ANQGSEA, per germline.

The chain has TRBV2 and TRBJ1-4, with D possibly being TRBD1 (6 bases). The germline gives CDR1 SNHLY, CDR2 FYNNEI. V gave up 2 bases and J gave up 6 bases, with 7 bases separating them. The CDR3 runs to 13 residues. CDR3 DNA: TGTGCCAGCAGTGAAAGGACAGATGAAAAACTGTTTTTT. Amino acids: CASSERTDEKLFF.

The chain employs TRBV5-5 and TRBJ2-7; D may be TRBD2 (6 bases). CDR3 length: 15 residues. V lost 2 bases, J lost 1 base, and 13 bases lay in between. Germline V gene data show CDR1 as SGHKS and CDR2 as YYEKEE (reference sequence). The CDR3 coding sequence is TGTGCCAGCAGCTTCCTTGGGAGCGGGTCCTACGAGCAGTACTTC. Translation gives CASSFLGSGSYEQYF.

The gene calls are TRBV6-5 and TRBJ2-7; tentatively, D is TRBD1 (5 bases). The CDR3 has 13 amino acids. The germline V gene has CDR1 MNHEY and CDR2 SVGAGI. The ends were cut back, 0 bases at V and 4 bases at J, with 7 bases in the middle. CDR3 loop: CASSYSDKYEQYF. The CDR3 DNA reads TGTGCCAGCAGTTACTCGGACAAATACGAGCAGTACTTC.

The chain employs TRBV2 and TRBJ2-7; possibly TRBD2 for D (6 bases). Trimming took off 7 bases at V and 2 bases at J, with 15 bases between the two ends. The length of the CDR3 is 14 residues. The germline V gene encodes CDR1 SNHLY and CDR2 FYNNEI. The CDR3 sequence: CASIEGGAPYEQYF. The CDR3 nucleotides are TGTGCCAGCATTGAGGGAGGCGCCCCCTACGAGCAGTACTTC.